A selection of T cell receptor beta chains follows, all from one sample in a study of blood T cells in healthy people across ages. One entry per CDR3 protein results from TCRdb running MiXCR on the 5' RACE reads. The sample has 1.5 million to 2 million distinct CDR3 sequences; around half are singletons. The specimen sequenced was blood. The receptors here all came from a woman aged 40 to 50 in good health. The conserved cysteine and the conserved F or W are not part of the CDR3 here.

CDR3,V
ASSPAVGWKTQY,TRBV11-2
ASSLILAGVGTDTQY,TRBV7-2
ASSQDRHTTNEKLF,TRBV3-1
ASSLSPQWALETQY,TRBV27
ASTGLYTYYGYT,TRBV28
ASSRPTGVAY,TRBV6-2/TRBV6-3
ASSLPPLRDRTLVYYNEQF,TRBV5-1
ASSVASGADTQY,TRBV9
ASSLGSWGRGNQPQH,TRBV12-3/TRBV12-4
ASSPQLSGTGGDSPLH,TRBV18
ASSLRGTGYSSYEQY,TRBV28
ASSVGGTGLQPQH,TRBV6-2/TRBV6-3
SARGTSGGPSTDTQY,TRBV20-1
ASSHRGLGYT,TRBV4-3
ASSVRLADREQF,TRBV28
SARDGAVGPYEQY,TRBV20-1
ASSAWTSEQY,TRBV25-1
ASTPTGSGSPDTQY,TRBV7-9
ASTVREETQY,TRBV28
ASSFDRVHGYT,TRBV27
SVRRGGRLPGQF,TRBV29-1
ASSTWGVNTEAF,TRBV25-1
AISGGARGTQY,TRBV10-3